Below are 18 T cell receptor beta chains sequenced from a single sample in a study of blood T cell repertoires in COVID-19. Libraries were prepared by immunoSEQ multiplex PCR; TCRdb keeps only in-frame clonotypes and omits some of them. Of almost 95,000 clones listed, about two thirds are singletons. The sample was peripheral blood. The source is a woman aged 60 to 75 in a cohort sampled during active or convalescent COVID-19.

The V call is TRBV5-6, the J call TRBJ1-6, with TRBD1 as a possible D gene (6 bases). Trimming removed 5 bases from V and 0 bases from J, with 15 bases in between. Germline loops: CDR1 SGHDT, CDR2 YYEEEE. The CDR3 consists of 17 residues. The CDR3 nucleotides read TGTGCCAGCAGATACCGGGACACCAGCTCCTATAATTCACCCCTCCACTTT. It yields the protein CASRYRDTSSYNSPLHF. The variable domain in full, with the rest retrieved from reference TRBV5-6 and TRBJ1-6, is DAGVTQSPTHLIKTRGQQVTLRCSPKSGHDTVSWYQQALGQGPQFIFQYYEEEERQRGNFPDRFSGHQFPNYSSELNVNALLLGDSALYLCASRYRDTSSYNSPLHFGNGTRLTVT.

This clone was seen a few times. This chain joins TRBV11-3 and TRBJ2-3; 8 nucleotides match TRBD2. The CDR3 length is 16 residues. J gave up 1 base and V 4 bases, and 7 bases lay outside the gene matches. CDR1 is SGHNT and CDR2 is YENEEA in the germline V gene. CDR3 bases: TGTGCCAGCAGCTACGGCGGGGGGATAGGCACAGATACGCAGTATTTT. It translates to CASSYGGGIGTDTQYF.

This clone was observed once. The V call is TRBV2, the J call TRBJ2-2; D gene ambiguous. V dropped 6 bases and J dropped 5 bases, with 7 bases sitting between them. This CDR3 has 12 residues. Germline CDR1 and CDR2: SNHLY and FYNNEI. The CDR3 DNA reads TGTGCCAGCAGCGGAGATACCGGGGAGCTGTTTTTT. Translated: CASSGDTGELFF.

The rearrangement joins TRBV6-2 or TRBV6-3 to TRBJ1-5, with D unresolved. This CDR3 has 14 amino acids. V shed 0 bases and J shed 6 bases, with 9 bases lying between them. Looked up from germline, CDR1 is MNHEY and CDR2 is SVGEGT. The CDR3 is CASSYSTVSQPQHF. The CDR3 DNA sequence: TGTGCCAGCAGTTACTCGACTGTAAGTCAGCCCCAGCATTTT.

For the CDR3, the DNA is TGCAGCGCCGTCGGAGGCGTTAATGAAAAACTGTTTTTT. It codes for CSAVGGVNEKLFF. V and J are TRBV29-1 and TRBJ1-4; D gene unclear. Germline values: CDR1 SQVTM, CDR2 ANQGSEA. This CDR3 contains 13 residues. Trimming shortened V by 7 bases and J by 4 bases, and 13 bases separated the two germline ends. Using reference TRBV29-1 and TRBJ1-4 for the parts outside the CDR3, the full variable domain is SAVISQKPSRDICQRGTSLTIQCQVDSQVTMMFWYRQQPGQSLTLIATANQGSEATYESGFVIDKFPISRPNLTFSTLTVSNMSPEDSSIYLCSAVGGVNEKLFFGSGTQLSVL.

This clone was seen only once. This rearrangement joins TRBV3-1 (or the pseudogene TRBV3-2) to TRBJ2-1; 11 nucleotides agree with TRBD2. Per the germline V gene, CDR1 is LGHDT and CDR2 is YNNKEL (reference sequence). The CDR3 spans 16 residues. With V trimmed by 0 bases and J by 7 bases, 5 bases remained unmatched. Here the CDR3 DNA reads TGTGCCAGCAGCCAAGATAGTCTAGCGGGGGGAAATGAGCAGTTCTTC. It specifies CASSQDSLAGGNEQFF.

The chain has TRBV10-3 and TRBJ2-2; D is perhaps TRBD2 (6 bases). Germline values: CDR1 ENHRY, CDR2 SYGVKD. Trimming stripped 3 bases from V and 0 bases from J, with 8 bases between. This CDR3 has 15 residues. CDR3 in DNA: TGTGCCATCAGTGAAGGGGAGGCGAACACCGGGGAGCTGTTTTTT. It translates to CAISEGEANTGELFF.

The DNA for the CDR3 is TGTGCCAGCAGCCACCGAGGAGCGGGGGGCCAAGAGACCCAGTACTTC. Residues: CASSHRGAGGQETQYF. The chain employs TRBV5-4 and TRBJ2-5, with 9 bases identical to TRBD2. V was pared by 4 bases and J by 1 base, with 8 bases of the junction left unmatched. Looked up from germline, CDR1 is SGHNT and CDR2 is YYREEE (reference sequence). The CDR3 totals 16 residues. The entire variable domain, with the rest obtained from reference TRBV5-4 and TRBJ2-5, is as follows: ETGVTQSPTHLIKTRGQQVTLRCSSQSGHNTVSWYQQALGQGPQFIFQYYREEENGRGNFPPRFSGLQFPNYSSELNVNALELDDSALYLCASSHRGAGGQETQYFGPGTRLLVL.

The CDR3 region is CASSDGLAGGWETQYF. Written as DNA, the CDR3 is TGTGCCAGCAGTGACGGACTAGCGGGGGGGTGGGAGACCCAGTACTTC. The V gene is TRBV2, the J gene TRBJ2-5; 15 bases match TRBD2. CDR1 and CDR2 from the germline V gene are SNHLY and FYNNEI. The CDR3 is 16 amino acids. Trimming at V came to 3 bases and at J to 5 bases, leaving 4 bases not matched to a gene.

Concerning this clone itself: The limits of the CDR3 on the DNA are not certain, so only TCRdb's listed CDR3 is given. The chain carries TRBV27 and TRBJ1-1; no DNA check was done on the table's D call, TRBD1. CDR1 and CDR2 from the germline V gene are MNHEY and SMNVEV (reference sequence). The CDR3 has 13 amino acids, counting both end residues. The CDR3 reads CASSLVGQGSTFF.

The chain is built from TRBV4-2 and TRBJ1-5, with 8 positions matching TRBD1. J gave up 7 bases and V 4 bases, and 9 bases lay outside the gene matches. The germline CDR1 and CDR2 sequences are LGHNA and YNFKEQ. The CDR3 consists of 15 residues. The CDR3 sequence: CASSLAQQGVQPQHF. The CDR3 DNA is TGTGCCAGCAGCCTGGCCCAACAGGGGGTGCAGCCCCAGCATTTT.

This clone was observed a few times. The chain carries TRBV10-1 and TRBJ2-3; D is perhaps TRBD2 (6 bases). The CDR3 consists of 14 residues. Germline V gene data show CDR1 as WNHNN and CDR2 as SYGVQD (reference sequence). Trimming shortened V by 5 bases and J by 0 bases, and 9 bases separated the two germline ends. CDR3 nucleotides: TGCGCCAGCAGTTGGGGGACTAGCACAGATACGCAGTATTTT. Protein product: CASSWGTSTDTQYF.

V is TRBV7-9 and J is TRBJ1-3; D is uncertain. Germline CDR1 SEHNR, CDR2 FQNEAQ (reference sequence). The CDR3 length is 16 residues. Between the trimmed V and J ends, which lost 2 bases and 0 bases, there was a span of 11 bases. Here the CDR3 DNA reads TGTGCCAGCAGCTTATCAGCCGGGTACTCTGGAAACACCATATATTTT. Amino acid sequence: CASSLSAGYSGNTIYF.

CDR3 protein: CASSYGGVLYNEQFF. Here the CDR3 DNA reads TGTGCCAGCAGTTACGGGGGCGTTCTCTACAATGAGCAGTTCTTC. This chain links TRBV6-2 or TRBV6-3 with TRBJ2-1; D possibly corresponds to TRBD1 (6 bases). The CDR3 spans 15 residues. CDR1 MNHEY and CDR2 SVGEGT come from the germline V gene. Trimming removed 2 bases from V and 3 bases from J, with 11 bases in between.

This chain links TRBV19 with TRBJ2-7, with D possibly being TRBD1 (5 bases). Germline CDR1 reads LNHDA; CDR2 reads SQIVND (reference sequence). The germline V and J ends were trimmed by 5 bases and 2 bases, with 13 bases remaining between them. The length of the CDR3 is 14 residues. The CDR3 DNA follows: TGTGCCAGTAGTGTTACCAGGGATACCTACGAGCAGTACTTC. Protein product: CASSVTRDTYEQYF.

This clone was detected only a few times. The chain couples TRBV6-1 to TRBJ2-7, with 9 bases lining up with TRBD1. Germline lookup yields CDR1 MNHNS and CDR2 SASEGT. The V segment lost 4 bases and the J segment 3 bases; nucleotides outside the gene matches: 10. There are 16 residues in the CDR3. In DNA, the CDR3 is TGTGCCAGCAGTGGAATCGACACAGGGGGCGACTACGAGCAGTACTTC. Translating it yields CASSGIDTGGDYEQYF.

A note on this clone: The identical CDR3 is also encoded by other nucleotide sequences in the sample. The CDR3 DNA reads as TGTGCCAGCAGCTTGGACAGGGCGACCGGGGAGCTGTTTTTT. It yields the protein CASSLDRATGELFF. The V call is TRBV7-9, the J call TRBJ2-2; 8 nucleotides match TRBD1. CDR1 is SEHNR, CDR2 FQNEAQ, per germline (reference sequence). V dropped 3 bases and J dropped 5; count of bases not matched to a gene: 2. This CDR3 spans 14 amino acids.

The chain is built from TRBV13 and TRBJ1-2; tentative D call: TRBD1 (5 bases). CDR3 length: 15 residues. Germline V gene sequence: CDR1 PRHDT, CDR2 FYEKMQ (reference sequence). Trimming took off 3 bases at V and 6 bases at J, with 17 bases between the two ends. The CDR3 loop reads CASSFRTTPVNGYTF. The CDR3 DNA reads TGTGCCAGCAGCTTCAGGACAACCCCAGTAAATGGCTACACCTTC.